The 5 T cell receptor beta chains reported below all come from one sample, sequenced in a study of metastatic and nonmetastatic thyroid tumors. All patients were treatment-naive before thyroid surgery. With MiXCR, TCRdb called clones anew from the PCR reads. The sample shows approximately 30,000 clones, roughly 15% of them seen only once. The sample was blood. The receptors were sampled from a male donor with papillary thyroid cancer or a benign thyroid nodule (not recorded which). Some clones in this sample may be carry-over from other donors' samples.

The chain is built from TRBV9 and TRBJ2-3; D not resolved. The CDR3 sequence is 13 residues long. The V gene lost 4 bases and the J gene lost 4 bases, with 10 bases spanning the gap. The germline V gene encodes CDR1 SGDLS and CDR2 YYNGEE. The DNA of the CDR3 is TGTGCCAGCAGCCCGATGACGGCAGATACGCAGTATTTT. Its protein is CASSPMTADTQYF.

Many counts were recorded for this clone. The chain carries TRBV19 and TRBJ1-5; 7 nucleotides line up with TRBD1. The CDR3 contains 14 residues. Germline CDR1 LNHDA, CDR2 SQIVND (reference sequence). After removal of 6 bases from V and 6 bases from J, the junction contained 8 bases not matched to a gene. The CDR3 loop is CASRETGEFQPQHF. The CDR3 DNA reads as TGTGCCAGTAGGGAAACAGGGGAATTTCAGCCCCAGCATTTT.

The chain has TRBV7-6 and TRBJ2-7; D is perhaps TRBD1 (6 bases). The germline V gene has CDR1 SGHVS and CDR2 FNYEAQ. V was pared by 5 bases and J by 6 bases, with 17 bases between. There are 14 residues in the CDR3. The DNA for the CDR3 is TGTGCCAGCAGCCCGTTGGCAGGGGCGGGCGAGCAGTACTTC. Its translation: CASSPLAGAGEQYF.

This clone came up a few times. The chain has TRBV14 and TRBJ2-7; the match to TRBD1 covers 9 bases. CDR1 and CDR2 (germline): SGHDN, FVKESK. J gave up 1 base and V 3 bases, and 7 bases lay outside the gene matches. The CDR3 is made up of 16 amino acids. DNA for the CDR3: TGTGCCAGCAGCCATATTTGGGACAGGGTGTCCTACGAGCAGTACTTC. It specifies CASSHIWDRVSYEQYF. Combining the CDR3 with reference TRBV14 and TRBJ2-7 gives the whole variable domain EAGVTQFPSHSVIEKGQTVTLRCDPISGHDNLYWYRRVMGKEIKFLLHFVKESKQDESGMPNNRFLAERTGGTYSTLKVQPAELEDSGVYFCASSHIWDRVSYEQYFGPGTRLTVT.

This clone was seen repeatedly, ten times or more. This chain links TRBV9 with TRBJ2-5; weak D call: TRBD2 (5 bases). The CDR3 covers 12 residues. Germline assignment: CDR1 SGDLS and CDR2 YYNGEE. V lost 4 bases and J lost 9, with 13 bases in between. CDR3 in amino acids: CASSTELGPQYF. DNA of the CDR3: TGTGCCAGCAGCACCGAACTAGGGCCCCAGTACTTC.